The present TCR beta chain was sequenced within a study of cytomegalovirus exposure and HLA in healthy donors. The PCR contained 60 Vbeta and 13 Jbeta primers. Only in-frame clones appear in the TCRdb table, and some are missing; sequencing was by immunoSEQ multiplex PCR. Altogether under 95,000 clones are present, around 80% being singletons, with the ten largest covering 2% to 2.5%. General study findings and limits: Later analysis showed TCR association rates varying by HLA locus, highest for DRB1 and lowest for HLA-C.

Unmatched junction bases numbered 4, after V lost 2 bases and J lost 9 bases. CDR3 length: 15 amino acids. Germline-derived CDR1 and CDR2 are MNHNY and SVGAGI (reference sequence). Healthy individuals who donated bone marrow served as the donors. A word on this clone: No antigen is known for it.

The chain carries TRBV6-6 and TRBJ1-6; 10 nucleotides match TRBD1. Specimen: PBMCs. The source of this sequence is a man aged 40-55 years in good health and CMV-seronegative. The CDR3 loop reads CASSYPTGGSSPLHF. DNA of the CDR3: TGTGCCAGCAGTTACCCGACAGGGGGCTCTTCACCCCTCCACTTT.